Shown below are 31 T cell receptor beta chains from a single sample sequenced in a study of T cell changes during pregnancy in multiple sclerosis. Only in-frame clones appear in the TCRdb table, and some are missing; sequencing was by immunoSEQ multiplex PCR. Among some 59,000 clones listed, 89% were seen once. The specimen was peripheral blood, collected in the first trimester of pregnancy. The receptor set was obtained from a female donor with multiple sclerosis, enrolled in a pregnancy study.

This chain links TRBV13 with TRBJ2-5, with 10 bases matching TRBD2. V was pared by 1 base and J by 0 bases, with 11 bases of the junction left unmatched. Germline loops: CDR1 PRHDT, CDR2 FYEKMQ (reference sequence). The CDR3 has 19 amino acids. The CDR3 bases are TGTGCCAGCAGCTTAGTTAGGTCTAGCGGGGGCAACTACCAAGAGACCCAGTACTTC. This encodes CASSLVRSSGGNYQETQYF.

The chain employs TRBV9 and TRBJ1-2; 8 nucleotides line up with TRBD1. The CDR3 runs 15 residues. V was clipped by 0 bases and J by 5 bases; unmatched bases: 6. Germline V gene data show CDR1 as SGDLS and CDR2 as YYNGEE. As DNA, the CDR3 is TGTGCCAGCAGCGTAGAGTCGCAGGGGGCATATGGCTACACCTTC. Protein: CASSVESQGAYGYTF.

This chain links TRBV6-1 with TRBJ1-1; TRBD1 matches at 8 bases. Germline CDR1 and CDR2: MNHNS and SASEGT. The CDR3 has 14 residues. V shed 5 bases, J shed 7 bases, and the junction held 9 bases outside the gene matches. The CDR3 reads CASSKLQGAREAFF. CDR3 bases: TGTGCCAGCAGTAAACTCCAGGGGGCGCGTGAAGCTTTCTTT.

This sequence joins TRBV28 and TRBJ1-2; 7 nucleotides align to TRBD1. This CDR3 has 13 amino acids. CDR1 is MDHEN and CDR2 is SYDVKM in the germline V gene. J gave up 9 bases and V 5 bases, and 9 bases lay outside the gene matches. CDR3 sequence reads: CASSPGQLPRYTF. CDR3 nucleotides: TGTGCCAGCAGTCCGGGACAGCTACCTCGCTACACCTTC.

This clone came up once. J is TRBJ1-3 and V is TRBV19; a weak D match, TRBD1 (6 bases). The V end lost 5 bases, the J end lost 0 bases, and 14 bases lay between the germline ends. Germline V gene lookup returns CDR1 LNHDA and CDR2 SQIVND (reference sequence). The CDR3 has 16 residues. The chain's CDR3 is CASSGHRARSGNTIYF. The CDR3 nucleotides read TGTGCCAGTAGTGGGCACAGGGCCCGCTCTGGAAACACCATATATTTT. The whole variable domain, remainder taken from reference TRBV19 and TRBJ1-3, is DGGITQSPKYLFRKEGQNVTLSCEQNLNHDAMYWYRQDPGQGLRLIYYSQIVNDFQKGDIAEGYSVSREKKESFPLTVTSAQKNPTAFYLCASSGHRARSGNTIYFGEGSWLTVV.

This clone is labeled as medium-sized. The CDR3 DNA reads TGTGCCAGCAGCTTAGAGTATTCTCCCTACGAGCAGTACTTC. Its protein product is CASSLEYSPYEQYF. The J gene is TRBJ2-7, the V gene TRBV11-2; D ambiguous. This CDR3 is built from 14 residues. V was clipped by 0 bases and J by 2 bases, with 8 bases between them. CDR1 and CDR2 from the germline V gene are SGHAT and FQNNGV.

V gene TRBV6-5 combines with J gene TRBJ1-2; 8 bases map to TRBD1. This CDR3 is built from 12 residues. The V gene's germline CDR1 is MNHEY and CDR2 SVGAGI. J gave up 4 bases and V 7 bases, and 2 bases lay outside the gene matches. The CDR3 loop reads CASTDRGYGYTF. The CDR3 nucleotides read TGTGCCAGCACCGACAGGGGCTATGGCTACACCTTC.

The chain is built from TRBV7-8 and TRBJ1-2; TRBD1 matches 7 bases. The germline V gene encodes CDR1 SGHVS and CDR2 FQNEAQ. The CDR3 loop spans 17 amino acids. V lost 2 bases to trimming and J lost 8 bases; unmatched junction nucleotides: 17. The CDR3 DNA sequence: TGTGCCAGCAGCTTACGACGAACCAGACAGGGCTCGGAGGGCTACACCTTC. It yields the protein CASSLRRTRQGSEGYTF. The full variable domain, its missing parts supplied by reference TRBV7-8 and TRBJ1-2, is GAGVSQSPRYKVAKRGQDVALRCDPISGHVSLFWYQQALGQGPEFLTYFQNEAQLDKSGLPSDRFFAERPEGSVSTLKIQRTQQEDSAVYLCASSLRRTRQGSEGYTFGSGTRLTVV.

This sequence joins TRBV7-9 and TRBJ2-7; possible D gene TRBD1, 6 bases. Trimming took off 5 bases at V and 3 bases at J, with 11 bases between the two ends. Germline assignment: CDR1 SEHNR and CDR2 FQNEAQ (reference sequence). This CDR3 contains 13 residues. CDR3 sequence: CASSTKGGYEQYF. DNA of the CDR3: TGTGCCAGCAGCACTAAAGGGGGCTACGAGCAGTACTTC. The whole variable domain, filled in from reference TRBV7-9 and TRBJ2-7, reads DTGVSQNPRHKITKRGQNVTFRCDPISEHNRLYWYRQTLGQGPEFLTYFQNEAQLEKSRLLSDRFSAERPKGSFSTLEIQRTEQGDSAMYLCASSTKGGYEQYFGPGTRLTVT.

On this clone: At one end, the junction sequence differs from germline, possibly due to a read error. This chain joins TRBV5-1 and TRBJ2-1; weak D call: TRBD2 (5 bases). The germline V gene encodes CDR1 SGHRS and CDR2 YFSETQ. The CDR3 sequence is 16 residues long. CDR3 protein: CASSQEGRRPYKEQFF. CDR3 nucleotide sequence: TGCGCCAGCAGCCAAGAGGGCCGGAGGCCATACAAGGAGCAGTTCTTC.

The gene calls are TRBV5-1 and TRBJ2-3; maybe TRBD1 (6 bases). V gave up 3 bases and J gave up 0 bases, with 8 bases separating them. The CDR3 contains 14 residues. Germline V CDR1 and CDR2: SGHRS, YFSETQ. The CDR3 DNA follows: TGCGCCAGCAGCTCCGGACAGAGCACAGATACGCAGTATTTT. Its protein is CASSSGQSTDTQYF.

The genes are TRBV9 and TRBJ2-3; the D is unclear. CDR3 length equals 15 residues. The germline gives CDR1 SGDLS, CDR2 YYNGEE. Trimming removed 0 bases at V and 6 bases at J, with 14 bases between. CDR3 nucleotides: TGTGCCAGCAGCGTAGAGTTTGGAGCCACCGATACGCAGTATTTT. Translating gives CASSVEFGATDTQYF.

V is TRBV7-2 and J is TRBJ2-1, with a possible D match to TRBD2 (5 bases). The V and J ends lost 2 bases and 2 bases respectively, with 10 bases between them. Germline lookup yields CDR1 SGHTA and CDR2 FQGNSA. The CDR3 spans 15 residues. CDR3 amino acids: CASSLSAAPYNEQFF. The DNA for the CDR3 is TGTGCCAGCAGCTTATCAGCGGCTCCCTACAATGAGCAGTTCTTC.

This rearrangement joins TRBV7-6 to TRBJ2-4; 11 bases agree with TRBD2. CDR1 and CDR2 from the germline V gene are SGHVS and FNYEAQ. After removal of 5 bases from V and 0 bases from J, the junction contained 12 bases not matched to a gene. This CDR3 contains 19 residues. CDR3 bases: TGTGCCAGCAGCCCTACTTTAGCGGGAGGGCCTCTAGCCAAAAACATTCAGTACTTC. Translated: CASSPTLAGGPLAKNIQYF.

The J gene is TRBJ1-5, the V gene TRBV19; 9 nucleotides line up with TRBD1. Germline V gives CDR1 LNHDA, CDR2 SQIVND (reference sequence). This CDR3 has 14 residues. The J segment lost 4 bases and the V segment lost 6 bases, leaving 4 bases of the junction unmatched. The CDR3 loop is CASRSTGGNQPQHF. The CDR3 DNA is TGTGCCAGTAGATCGACAGGGGGTAATCAGCCCCAGCATTTT.

The chain joins TRBV19 to TRBJ2-1; 13 bases agree with TRBD2. Germline-derived CDR1 and CDR2 are LNHDA and SQIVND (reference sequence). V trimming: 5 bases; J trimming: 2 bases; junction bases outside the gene matches: 6. CDR3 size: 17 residues. This CDR3 is CASSSELAGGAYNEQFF. The CDR3 DNA follows: TGTGCCAGTAGTTCCGAACTAGCGGGGGGGGCCTACAATGAGCAGTTCTTC.

The rearrangement joins TRBV5-6 to TRBJ2-7; D possibly corresponds to TRBD2 (5 bases). This CDR3 region has 15 residues. Germline loops: CDR1 SGHDT, CDR2 YYEEEE. V lost 0 bases to trimming and J lost 7 bases, with 17 bases between them. Written as DNA, the CDR3 is TGTGCCAGCAGCTTGGGGTTAGCTCGCTCGGGGGAGCAGTACTTC. It yields the protein CASSLGLARSGEQYF.

The chain is built from TRBV5-1 and TRBJ2-5; 8 positions match TRBD1. V lost 1 base to trimming and J lost 7 bases; unmatched junction nucleotides: 18. CDR1 and CDR2 from the germline V gene are SGHRS and YFSETQ. The length of the CDR3 is 18 residues. The CDR3 sequence: CASSLFGFAGGDVGTQYF. CDR3 DNA: TGCGCCAGCAGCTTGTTCGGGTTTGCAGGGGGCGACGTCGGGACCCAGTACTTC. The entire variable domain, with the rest obtained from reference TRBV5-1 and TRBJ2-5, is as follows: KAGVTQTPRYLIKTRGQQVTLSCSPISGHRSVSWYQQTPGQGLQFLFEYFSETQRNKGNFPGRFSGRQFSNSRSEMNVSTLELGDSALYLCASSLFGFAGGDVGTQYFGPGTRLLVL.

J is TRBJ1-2 and V is TRBV7-2, with 8 positions matching TRBD1. The CDR3 runs 15 residues. V shed 4 bases, J shed 4 bases, and the junction held 8 bases outside the gene matches. The germline CDR1 and CDR2 sequences are SGHTA and FQGNSA. In DNA form, the CDR3 reads TGTGCCAGCAGCTCGGAGACAGGGGCCCCCTATGGCTACACCTTC. Residues: CASSSETGAPYGYTF. Together with reference TRBV7-2 and TRBJ1-2, the CDR3 gives the full variable domain: GAGVSQSPSNKVTEKGKDVELRCDPISGHTALYWYRQSLGQGLEFLIYFQGNSAPDKSGLPSDRFSAERTGGSVSTLTIQRTQQEDSAVYLCASSSETGAPYGYTFGSGTRLTVV.

This clone was seen a single time. The chain employs TRBV28 and TRBJ2-1, with 7 bases fitting TRBD2. The germline CDR1 and CDR2 sequences are MDHEN and SYDVKM. The CDR3 spans 12 residues. Germline trimming cut 2 bases from V and 12 bases from J; bases unmatched to any gene: 4. CDR3 DNA sequence: TGTGCCAGCAGTTTAGCGGGGGTTCGGCAGTTCTTC. Its protein is CASSLAGVRQFF.

The rearrangement uses TRBV19 and TRBJ2-6, with a weak D call TRBD1 (5 bases). Per the germline V gene, CDR1 is LNHDA and CDR2 is SQIVND (reference sequence). The CDR3 is made up of 21 amino acids. V was clipped by 5 bases and J by 0 bases, with 26 bases between them. CDR3 sequence reads: CASSPYLLTEPTISGANVLTF. The CDR3 DNA reads TGTGCCAGTAGTCCCTACCTCTTGACAGAACCGACCATCTCTGGGGCCAACGTCCTGACTTTC.

This chain joins TRBV6-5 and TRBJ2-3, with TRBD2 matching over 9 bases. V gave up 6 bases and J gave up 0 bases; unmatched junction bases: 4. The germline CDR1 and CDR2 sequences are MNHEY and SVGAGI. The CDR3 spans 15 residues. The CDR3 loop reads CASSVAGVSTDTQYF. The CDR3 region has the DNA TGTGCCAGCAGCGTAGCGGGAGTCAGCACAGATACGCAGTATTTT.

This clone was counted a single time. This CDR3 is CASSLMAQGAYNQPQHF. The CDR3, as DNA: TGTGCCAGCAGTTTAATGGCCCAGGGGGCCTACAATCAGCCCCAGCATTTT. This chain connects TRBV27 to TRBJ1-5; 8 nucleotides line up with TRBD1. V lost 2 bases and J lost 3; bases outside the gene matches: 9. The CDR3 spans 17 residues. The germline CDR1 and CDR2 sequences are MNHEY and SMNVEV (reference sequence).

The rearrangement links TRBV4-2 to TRBJ2-7, with 10 positions matching TRBD1. The CDR3 has 14 amino acids. V shed 3 bases and J 5 bases; nucleotides not matched to a gene: 4. Germline assignment: CDR1 LGHNA and CDR2 YNFKEQ. The CDR3 nucleotides read TGTGCCAGCAGCCAGGACAGGGGGATCGACGAGCAGTACTTC. Protein: CASSQDRGIDEQYF.

This clone was seen only once. The rearrangement links TRBV19 to TRBJ2-7; D is possibly TRBD2 (6 bases). The CDR3 spans 15 residues. Germline-derived CDR1 and CDR2 are LNHDA and SQIVND (reference sequence). V lost 5 bases, J lost 2 bases, and 16 bases lay in between. This CDR3 is CASSGGRDATYEQYF. The CDR3 DNA is TGTGCCAGTAGTGGCGGGCGGGACGCAACCTACGAGCAGTACTTC.

The V call is TRBV19, the J call TRBJ1-1; the match to TRBD1 covers 8 bases. The V gene end was trimmed by 6 bases and the J gene end by 7 bases; junction bases not matched to a gene: 7. CDR3 size: 13 residues. Germline V gene sequence: CDR1 LNHDA, CDR2 SQIVND (reference sequence). The CDR3 reads CASSFGTGDEAFF. The CDR3 DNA reads TGTGCCAGTAGCTTCGGGACAGGAGATGAAGCTTTCTTT.

This chain joins TRBV6-1 and TRBJ1-2; TRBD1 is a possible D gene (5 bases). CDR1 and CDR2 (germline): MNHNS, SASEGT. This CDR3 spans 14 amino acids. Between the trimmed V and J ends, which lost 1 base and 8 bases, there was a span of 14 bases. The CDR3 sequence is CASSEVDKLKGYTF. In DNA form, the CDR3 reads TGTGCCAGCAGTGAAGTGGACAAGTTAAAGGGCTACACCTTC.

J is TRBJ2-1 and V is TRBV15; 11 bases fit TRBD2. The V segment lost 8 bases and the J segment 6 bases; nucleotides outside the gene matches: 3. Looked up from germline, CDR1 is LNHNV and CDR2 is YYDKDF (reference sequence). The CDR3 is made up of 13 amino acids. CDR3 loop: CATGTSGGNEQFF. CDR3 nucleotide sequence: TGTGCCACCGGGACTAGCGGAGGCAATGAGCAGTTCTTC.

The chain employs TRBV5-1 and TRBJ2-2; a possible D gene is TRBD1 (6 bases). Per germline, CDR1 SGHRS and CDR2 YFSETQ. The CDR3 covers 15 residues. Trimming cost V 9 bases and J 0 bases, with 15 bases left between them. CDR3 sequence reads: CATTQDSANTGELFF. CDR3 coding DNA: TGCGCCACCACCCAGGACAGCGCGAACACCGGGGAGCTGTTTTTT.

The gene calls are TRBV5-1 and TRBJ1-5; D might be TRBD1 (6 bases). CDR1 is SGHRS, CDR2 YFSETQ, per germline. Deletions cut 5 bases from V and 7 bases from J, with 13 bases between. The CDR3 runs 13 residues. Written as DNA, the CDR3 is TGCGCCAGCAGTGAAATGGGGGCCCAGCCCCAGCATTTT. Translated, it gives CASSEMGAQPQHF.

This rearrangement joins TRBV25-1 to TRBJ1-6; D remains unclear. The CDR3 covers 14 residues. Germline CDR1 and CDR2: MGHDK and SYGVNS. Between the trimmed V and J ends, which lost 3 bases and 9 bases, there was a span of 12 bases. CDR3 sequence reads: CASSDAGDSSPLHF. Here the CDR3 DNA reads TGTGCCAGCAGTGATGCCGGGGATAGTTCACCCCTCCACTTT.